This is a list of T cell receptor beta chains from one sample in a study of CD8 T cells in ankylosing spondylitis. TCRdb recomputed calls from the 5' RACE reads with MiXCR, one row per CDR3 protein. The sample holds approximately 540,000 distinct CDR3 sequences; roughly 12% are singletons and the top ten take approximately 6.2%. Sequencing input: blood, either unsorted or a sorted T cell fraction (not recorded which). The receptors originated from a male donor with ankylosing spondylitis. Each CDR3 is given with its conserved first and last residue. A D gene is named only where the DNA matches it firmly. For some rows the clone size is stated as once, few or many, or as a class when expanded; others skip it.

j_call clone_size v_call d_call cdr3_length cdr3_nt cdr3_aa
TRBJ1-6 . TRBV20-1 . 14 TGCAGTGCTAGAATGTTCTCCTATAATTCACCCCTCCACTTT CSARMFSYNSPLHF
TRBJ2-2 . TRBV7-2 . 15 TGTGCCAGCAGCTTTTACGGGACCGTCCGAGGGGAGCTGTTTTTT CASSFYGTVRGELFF
TRBJ1-2 few TRBV12-3/TRBV12-4 . 14 TGTGCCAGCAGTTTAGCGGGAACAAACTATGGCTACACCTTC CASSLAGTNYGYTF
TRBJ2-3 many TRBV24-1 TRBD2 15 TGTGCCACCAGTGGCCCTAGCGGGAACGCAGATACGCAGTATTTT CATSGPSGNADTQYF
TRBJ2-1 . TRBV5-3 . 13 TGTGCCAGAGAGCGAGCGGCCATGGATGAGCAGTTCTTC CARERAAMDEQFF
TRBJ1-5 few TRBV4-2 TRBD1 16 TGTGCCAGCAGCCAAACTTCGGGACAGGGGGATCAGCCCCAGCATTTT CASSQTSGQGDQPQHF
TRBJ1-3 few TRBV5-1 . 16 TGCGCCAGCATGCTCCGACCGGGCCAATCTGGAAACACCATATATTTT CASMLRPGQSGNTIYF
TRBJ1-6 . TRBV6-5 TRBD1 16 TGTGCCAGCAGTTACTCGACAGGGGGATATAATTCACCCCTCCACTTT CASSYSTGGYNSPLHF
TRBJ1-3 few TRBV5-1 . 15 TGCGCCAGCAGCCTAGGGACCGGGCTTGGAAACACCATATATTTT CASSLGTGLGNTIYF
TRBJ2-3 few TRBV2 TRBD2 15 TGTGCCAGCAGAGGGGTTAGCGGGGCCACAGATACGCAGTATTTT CASRGVSGATDTQYF
TRBJ2-2 once TRBV20-1 . 13 TGCAGTGCTAGAGACAGAAACACCGGGGAGCTGTTTTTT CSARDRNTGELFF
TRBJ2-2 few TRBV5-1 . 15 TGCGCCAGCAGCTTGTCCACAGGAGGTAGCGGGGAGCTGTTTTTT CASSLSTGGSGELFF
TRBJ2-5 . TRBV5-6 . 14 TGTGCCAGCAGCTTTGACAGACGCCCCGAGACCCAGTACTTC CASSFDRRPETQYF
TRBJ2-5 . TRBV25-1 . 11 TGTGCCACCCTGTACCAAGAGACCCAGTACTTC CATLYQETQYF
TRBJ1-4 few TRBV7-2 . 11 TGTGCCAGCAGCTTAGGGAAAAAACTGTTTTTT CASSLGKKLFF
TRBJ2-1 few TRBV4-1 TRBD2 18 TGCGCCAGCAGCCTCGCCCCGGGACTAGCGGGAGAAAGAAATGAGCAGTTCTTC CASSLAPGLAGERNEQFF
TRBJ2-5 . TRBV5-6 . 13 TGTGCCAGCACTCCCGCGATGGGAGAGACCCAGTACTTC CASTPAMGETQYF
TRBJ2-2 few TRBV29-1 . 13 TGCACCTCACGGACAGAGAACACCGGGGAGCTGTTTTTT CTSRTENTGELFF
TRBJ2-3 . TRBV6-4 TRBD2 15 TGTGCCAGCAGTGACGAGTCGGGAGGGCAAGATACGCAGTATTTT CASSDESGGQDTQYF
TRBJ2-1 many TRBV12-5 . 12 TGTGCTAGTGAGGGGTACCACAATGAGCAGTTCTTC CASEGYHNEQFF
TRBJ2-3 many TRBV7-2 TRBD2 16 TGTGCCAGCAGCCCCGGACTAGCGGGAGCTACGGATACGCAGTATTTT CASSPGLAGATDTQYF
TRBJ2-1 few TRBV20-1 . 15 TGCAGTGCTCCTCACAGGGCTACCGGCAACAATGAGCAGTTCTTC CSAPHRATGNNEQFF
TRBJ2-3 many TRBV10-3 TRBD2 16 TGTGCCATCAGTGAGTTGGGACTAGCGGGAGTGGATACGCAGTATTTT CAISELGLAGVDTQYF
TRBJ1-5 . TRBV4-1 TRBD1 15 TGCGCCAGCAGCCAAGACGAGACAGGGAGGCAGCCCCAGCATTTT CASSQDETGRQPQHF
TRBJ2-1 many TRBV20-1 . 17 TGCAGTGCTAGAGACCTAGGGGGGTCAAGCTCCTACAATGAGCAGTTCTTC CSARDLGGSSSYNEQFF
TRBJ1-1 few TRBV6-1 . 14 TGTGCCAGCACAGGGAGGGTCGGGGTCACTGAAGCTTTCTTT CASTGRVGVTEAFF
TRBJ2-1 few TRBV20-1 . 13 TGCAGTGCCCCCATTCTCTCCTACAATGAGCAGTTCTTC CSAPILSYNEQFF
TRBJ1-1 . TRBV11-2 . 13 TGTGCCAGCAGCTTAGAAGCCGGGTCTGAAGCTTTCTTT CASSLEAGSEAFF
TRBJ2-3 . TRBV19 . 14 TGTGCCAGTAGTGGGACGGGAGAGGCAGATACGCAGTATTTT CASSGTGEADTQYF
TRBJ1-3 few TRBV27 . 18 TGTGCCAGCAGTTCTACGGGATTTTTTAGGGGGGCTGGAAACACCATATATTTT CASSSTGFFRGAGNTIYF
TRBJ2-1 . TRBV5-1 TRBD2 16 TGCGCCAGCAGCCTCGGACTAGCGGGAGGGTGGAATGAGCAGTTCTTC CASSLGLAGGWNEQFF
TRBJ2-1 many TRBV5-1 TRBD2 16 TGCGCCAGCAGCATCCCGGGACTAGCGGGGGGGAATGAGCAGTTCTTC CASSIPGLAGGNEQFF
TRBJ2-3 . TRBV5-6 . 16 TGTGCCAGCAGCTTGGTTGGGGGAGAATACACAGATACGCAGTATTTT CASSLVGGEYTDTQYF
TRBJ2-7 few TRBV29-1 TRBD2 14 TGCAGCGTCTTAGCGGGAGGTAATCCTGACGAGCAGTACTTC CSVLAGGNPDEQYF
TRBJ2-7 once TRBV5-1 . 16 TGCGCCAGCAGCAACCAGACAGGCGCTATAAGCTACGAGCAGTACTTC CASSNQTGAISYEQYF